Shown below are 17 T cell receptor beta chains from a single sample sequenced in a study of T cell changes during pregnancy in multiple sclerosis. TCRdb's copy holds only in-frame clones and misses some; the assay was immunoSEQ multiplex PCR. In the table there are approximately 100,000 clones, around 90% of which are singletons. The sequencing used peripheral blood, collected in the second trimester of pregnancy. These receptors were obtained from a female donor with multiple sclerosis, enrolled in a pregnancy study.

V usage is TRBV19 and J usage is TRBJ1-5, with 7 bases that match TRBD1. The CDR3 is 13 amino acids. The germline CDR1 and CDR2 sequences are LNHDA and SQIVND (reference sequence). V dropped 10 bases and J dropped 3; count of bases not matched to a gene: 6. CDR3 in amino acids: CATLGQDNQPQHF. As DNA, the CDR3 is TGTGCCACCCTCGGACAGGACAATCAGCCCCAGCATTTT.

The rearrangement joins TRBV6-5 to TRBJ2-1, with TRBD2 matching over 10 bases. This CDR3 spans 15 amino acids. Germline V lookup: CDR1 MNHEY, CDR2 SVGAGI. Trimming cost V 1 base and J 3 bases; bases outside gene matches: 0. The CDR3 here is CASSYWTSGYNEQFF. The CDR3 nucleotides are TGTGCCAGCAGTTACTGGACTAGCGGCTACAATGAGCAGTTCTTC.

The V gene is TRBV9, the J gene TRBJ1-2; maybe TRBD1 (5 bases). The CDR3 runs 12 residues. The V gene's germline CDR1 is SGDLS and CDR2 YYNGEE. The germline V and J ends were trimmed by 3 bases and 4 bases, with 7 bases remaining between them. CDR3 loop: CASSATAYGYTF. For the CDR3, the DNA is TGTGCCAGCAGCGCGACAGCCTATGGCTACACCTTC.

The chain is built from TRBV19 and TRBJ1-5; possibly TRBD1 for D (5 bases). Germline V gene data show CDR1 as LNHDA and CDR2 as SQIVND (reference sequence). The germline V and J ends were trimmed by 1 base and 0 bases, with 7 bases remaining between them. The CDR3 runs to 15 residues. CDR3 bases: TGTGCCAGTAGTATAGGACAGTTTAGCAATCAGCCCCAGCATTTT. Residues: CASSIGQFSNQPQHF.

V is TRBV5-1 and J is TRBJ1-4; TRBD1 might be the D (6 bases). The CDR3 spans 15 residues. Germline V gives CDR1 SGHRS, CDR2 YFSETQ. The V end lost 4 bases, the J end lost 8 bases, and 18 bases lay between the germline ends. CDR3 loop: CASSVVGGVREKLFF. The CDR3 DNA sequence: TGCGCCAGCAGCGTGGTAGGGGGAGTACGAGAAAAACTGTTTTTT.

The chain's CDR3 is CASLPWGGGSYNEQFF. In nucleotides, the CDR3 is TGTGCCAGTTTACCGTGGGGCGGGGGCTCCTACAATGAGCAGTTCTTC. The chain carries TRBV19 and TRBJ2-1; TRBD2 matches 7 bases. Germline CDR1 LNHDA, CDR2 SQIVND (reference sequence). The CDR3 has 16 amino acids. Trimming took 8 bases from V and 0 from J; bases not matched to a gene: 10.

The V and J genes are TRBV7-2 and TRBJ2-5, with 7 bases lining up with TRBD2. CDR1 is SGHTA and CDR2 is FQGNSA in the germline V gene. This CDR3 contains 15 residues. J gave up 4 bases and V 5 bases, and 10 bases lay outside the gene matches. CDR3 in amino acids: CASSKSGGFRETQYF. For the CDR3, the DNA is TGTGCCAGCAGCAAATCCGGGGGGTTTCGAGAGACCCAGTACTTC.

This chain's CDR3 is CASSIVGANNEQFF. DNA for the CDR3: TGTGCCAGTAGTATCGTTGGGGCGAACAATGAGCAGTTCTTC. The chain combines TRBV19 with TRBJ2-1, with a tentative D call TRBD1 (5 bases). The ends were cut back, 3 bases at V and 5 bases at J, with 11 bases in the middle. The CDR3 is 14 amino acids. Germline loops: CDR1 LNHDA, CDR2 SQIVND (reference sequence).

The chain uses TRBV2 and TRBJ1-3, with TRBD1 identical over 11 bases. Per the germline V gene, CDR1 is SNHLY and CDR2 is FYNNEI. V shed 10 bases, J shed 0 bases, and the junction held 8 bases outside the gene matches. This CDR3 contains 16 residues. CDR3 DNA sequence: TGTGCCACCGGACAGGGGGCGCCCGCCTCTGGAAACACCATATATTTT. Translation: CATGQGAPASGNTIYF.

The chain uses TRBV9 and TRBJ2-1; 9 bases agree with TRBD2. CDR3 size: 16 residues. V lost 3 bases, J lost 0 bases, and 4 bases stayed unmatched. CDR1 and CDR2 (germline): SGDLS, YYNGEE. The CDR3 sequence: CASSDLAGRSYNEQFF. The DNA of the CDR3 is TGTGCCAGCAGCGACCTAGCGGGGCGCTCCTACAATGAGCAGTTCTTC.

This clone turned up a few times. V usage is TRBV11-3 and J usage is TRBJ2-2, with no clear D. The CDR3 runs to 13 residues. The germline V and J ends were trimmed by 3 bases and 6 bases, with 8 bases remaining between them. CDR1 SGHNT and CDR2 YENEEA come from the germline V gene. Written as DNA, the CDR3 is TGTGCCAGCAGCTTTCGGAGCCCCGGGGAGCTGTTTTTT. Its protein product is CASSFRSPGELFF.

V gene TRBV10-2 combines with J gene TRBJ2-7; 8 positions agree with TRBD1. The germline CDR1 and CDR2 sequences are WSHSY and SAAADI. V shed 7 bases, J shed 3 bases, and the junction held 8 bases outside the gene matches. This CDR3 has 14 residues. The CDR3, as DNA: TGCGCCAGCAACGCTAACGGACAGGGCTACGAGCAGTACTTC. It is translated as CASNANGQGYEQYF.

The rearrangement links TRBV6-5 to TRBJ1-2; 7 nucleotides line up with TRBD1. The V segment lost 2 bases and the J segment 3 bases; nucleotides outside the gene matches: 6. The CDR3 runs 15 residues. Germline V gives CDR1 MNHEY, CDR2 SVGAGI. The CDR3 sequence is CASSYLDRVYYGYTF. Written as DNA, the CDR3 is TGTGCCAGCAGTTACCTCGACAGGGTGTACTATGGCTACACCTTC.

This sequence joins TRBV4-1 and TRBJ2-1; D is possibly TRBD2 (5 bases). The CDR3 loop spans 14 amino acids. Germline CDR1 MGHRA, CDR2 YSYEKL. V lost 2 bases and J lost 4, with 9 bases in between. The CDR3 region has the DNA TGCGCCAGCAGCCAACAGCGACTATACAATGAGCAGTTCTTC. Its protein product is CASSQQRLYNEQFF.

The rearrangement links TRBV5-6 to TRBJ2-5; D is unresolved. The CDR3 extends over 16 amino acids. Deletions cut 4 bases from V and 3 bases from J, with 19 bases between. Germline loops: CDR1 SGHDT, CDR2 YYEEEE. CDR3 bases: TGTGCCAGCAGCATACTCAAGAGTTGGTTAGAAGAGACCCAGTACTTC. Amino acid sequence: CASSILKSWLEETQYF.

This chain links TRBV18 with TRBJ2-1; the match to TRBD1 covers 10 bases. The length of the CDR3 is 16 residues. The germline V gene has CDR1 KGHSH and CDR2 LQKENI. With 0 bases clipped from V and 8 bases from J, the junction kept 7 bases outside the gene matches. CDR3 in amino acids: CASSPPPGQGLDEQFF. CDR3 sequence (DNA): TGTGCCAGCTCACCACCACCGGGACAGGGGTTGGATGAGCAGTTCTTC. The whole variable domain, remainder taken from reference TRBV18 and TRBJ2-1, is NAGVMQNPRHLVRRRGQEARLRCSPMKGHSHVYWYRQLPEEGLKFMVYLQKENIIDESGMPKERFSAEFPKEGPSILRIQQVVRGDSAAYFCASSPPPGQGLDEQFFGPGTRLTVL.

CDR3 bases: TGTGCCAGCAGCCAGACGAGGAGGAACACTGAAGCTTTCTTT. This gives the protein CASSQTRRNTEAFF. V is TRBV11-3 and J is TRBJ1-1, with D unclear. This CDR3 comprises 14 residues. The germline gives CDR1 SGHNT, CDR2 YENEEA. Between the trimmed V and J ends, which lost 5 bases and 1 base, there was a span of 11 bases. The whole variable domain, filled in from reference TRBV11-3 and TRBJ1-1, reads EAGVVQSPRYKIIEKKQPVAFWCNPISGHNTLYWYLQNLGQGPELLIRYENEEAVDDSQLPKDRFSAERLKGVDSTLKIQPAELGDSAVYLCASSQTRRNTEAFFGQGTRLTVV.